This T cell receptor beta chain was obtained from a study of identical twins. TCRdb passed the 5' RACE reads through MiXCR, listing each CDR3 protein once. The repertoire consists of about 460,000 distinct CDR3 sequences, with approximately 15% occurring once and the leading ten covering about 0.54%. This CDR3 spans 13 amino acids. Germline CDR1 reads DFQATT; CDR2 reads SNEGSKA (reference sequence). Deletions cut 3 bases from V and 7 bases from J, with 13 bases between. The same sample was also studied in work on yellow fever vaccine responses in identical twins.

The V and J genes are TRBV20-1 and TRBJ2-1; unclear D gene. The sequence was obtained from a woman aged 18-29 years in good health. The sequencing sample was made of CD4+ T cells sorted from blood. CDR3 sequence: CSASLASRNEQFF. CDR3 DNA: TGCAGTGCTAGTTTGGCTAGTAGGAATGAGCAGTTCTTC.